Listed below are T cell receptor beta chains from one sample, sequenced in a study of T cell responses to AZD1222 COVID-19 vaccine. Profiling relied on immunoSEQ multiplex PCR, and the TCRdb table lists in-frame clones only, not all of them. The sample holds roughly 99,000 clones, about 89% seen once. Sample: peripheral blood, taken 28 days after the second AZD1222 dose. These TCRs come from an adult who received the AZD1222 COVID-19 vaccine. Each CDR3 is given with its conserved first and last residue. A D gene is named only where the DNA matches it firmly. Part of the rows lack a size; the others show once, few, many or a class for expanded clones.

size | J | V | D | DNA | CDR3
- | TRBJ1-6 | TRBV3-1/TRBV3-2 | - | TGTGCCAGCAGCCCGTCCGGTATTTCACCCCTCCACTTT | CASSPSGISPLHF
- | TRBJ1-2 | TRBV19 | TRBD1 | TGTGCCAGTAGTGTCAGATCCGGGGACAGCTATGGCTACACCTTC | CASSVRSGDSYGYTF
- | TRBJ2-6 | TRBV7-9 | - | TGTGCCAGCAGCTCGGCCGATAGGTCTCGGAGGGCCAACGTCCTGACTTTC | CASSSADRSRRANVLTF
- | TRBJ2-7 | TRBV6-5 | - | TGTGCCAGCAGTTACGGGACCGGTGCGGGTGAGCAGTACTTC | CASSYGTGAGEQYF
- | TRBJ1-5 | TRBV6-2/TRBV6-3 | - | TGTGCCAGCAGCCCGGGACTAAGCAATCAGCCCCAGCATTTT | CASSPGLSNQPQHF
- | TRBJ2-2 | TRBV7-3 | TRBD1 | TGTGCCAGCAGTTCCGGGACAGAGAACACCGGGGAGCTGTTTTTT | CASSSGTENTGELFF
- | TRBJ2-6 | TRBV5-1 | TRBD2 | TGCGCCAGCAGCCCCGGGGGGTCTGGGGCCAACGTCCTGACTTTC | CASSPGGSGANVLTF
- | TRBJ1-5 | TRBV28 | - | TGTGCCAGCAGAAGACAGAGCAATCAGCCCCAGCATTTT | CASRRQSNQPQHF
- | TRBJ1-5 | TRBV27 | - | TGTGCCAGCAGTTTACAGAGCAATCAGCCCCAGCATTTT | CASSLQSNQPQHF
- | TRBJ1-1 | TRBV19 | TRBD1 | TGTGCCAGTAGTGCGGGACAGGGCTGGACTGAAGCTTTCTTT | CASSAGQGWTEAFF
- | TRBJ2-1 | TRBV6-2/TRBV6-3 | TRBD2 | TGTGCCAGCAGCACAGGGGCTAGCGGGGGCTACAATGAGCAGTTCTTC | CASSTGASGGYNEQFF
- | TRBJ2-1 | TRBV14 | TRBD2 | TGTGCCAGCAGCCGGACTAGTGCCGTCAATGAGCAGTTCTTC | CASSRTSAVNEQFF
- | TRBJ2-7 | TRBV5-1 | - | TGCGCCAGCAGCTTAACCGACCACGAGCAGTACTTC | CASSLTDHEQYF
- | TRBJ1-4 | TRBV19 | TRBD1 | TGTGCCAGTAGTGACAGGGCAGCAACTAATGAAAAACTGTTTTTT | CASSDRAATNEKLFF
few | TRBJ2-3 | TRBV6-5 | - | TGTGCCAGCAGTTACTCCTCTAGCACAGATACGCAGTATTTT | CASSYSSSTDTQYF
- | TRBJ1-2 | TRBV2 | - | TGTGCCAGCCTGCGTATGGAAGGCTATGGCTACACCTTC | CASLRMEGYGYTF
- | TRBJ1-5 | TRBV4-1 | - | TGCGCCAGCAGCCAAGGACAGGGCAATCAGCCCCAGCATTTT | CASSQGQGNQPQHF
- | TRBJ2-2 | TRBV5-1 | TRBD1 | TGCGCCAGCAGCTTCGCCGGGACAGGGGGCGTTGGAAACACCGGGGAGCTGTTTTTT | CASSFAGTGGVGNTGELFF
- | TRBJ1-3 | TRBV15 | - | TGTGCCACCAGCAGAGCCCCACCTCTTGTCGTTTCTGGAAACACCATATATTTT | CATSRAPPLVVSGNTIYF
once | TRBJ2-5 | TRBV28 | TRBD2 | TGTGCCAGCACCTCATTAACTAGCGGGAGGGTTGAGACCCAGTACTTC | CASTSLTSGRVETQYF
- | TRBJ1-1 | TRBV5-1 | - | TGCGCCAGCAGCACTGACAGCGGGGTCACTGAAGCTTTCTTT | CASSTDSGVTEAFF
- | TRBJ2-5 | TRBV5-1 | - | TGCGCCAGCAGCTATAGAACAGGGCTTCAAGAGACCCAGTACTTC | CASSYRTGLQETQYF
- | TRBJ2-1 | TRBV19 | - | TGTGCCAGTAGTATCAACGATCCGGGGGTGAATGAGCAGTTCTTC | CASSINDPGVNEQFF
- | TRBJ1-3 | TRBV7-8 | - | TGTGCCAGCAGCTTAGGAGTATCTGGAAACACCATATATTTT | CASSLGVSGNTIYF
- | TRBJ2-1 | TRBV4-1 | TRBD2 | TGCGCCAGCAGCCAAGATATGCCTAGCGGGGTAAAGGGATACAATGAGCAGTTCTTC | CASSQDMPSGVKGYNEQFF
- | TRBJ2-3 | TRBV28 | TRBD2 | TGTGCCAGCAGTTATCGACCGGGACTAGACACAGATACGCAGTATTTT | CASSYRPGLDTDTQYF
- | TRBJ2-2 | TRBV5-6 | - | TGTGCCAGCAGCTTAATAGTTGAGGACGTTAACACCGGGGAGCTGTTTTTT | CASSLIVEDVNTGELFF
- | TRBJ1-6 | TRBV5-1 | - | TGCGCCAGCAGCCTCTGGGGGGAGCATCGGGATTCACCCCTCCACTTT | CASSLWGEHRDSPLHF
- | TRBJ2-2 | TRBV6-1 | TRBD2 | TGTGCCAGCAGTGAAGGGTTAGGTAGCTTCGCGGGGGACACCGGGGAGCTGTTTTTT | CASSEGLGSFAGDTGELFF
- | TRBJ1-5 | TRBV24-1 | - | TGTGCCACCAGTGGGGCAGGGGCCAATCAGCCCCAGCATTTT | CATSGAGANQPQHF
- | TRBJ2-7 | TRBV4-1 | TRBD1 | TGCGCCAGCAGCCAATTTTTGGTACCTACCGGGACAGGGTCTTACGAGCAGTACTTC | CASSQFLVPTGTGSYEQYF
- | TRBJ2-2 | TRBV10-3 | - | TGTGCCATCCGGGGAGGCGGGGGCGGAACCGGGGAGCTGTTTTTT | CAIRGGGGGTGELFF
- | TRBJ2-7 | TRBV28 | TRBD2 | TGTGCCAGCAGCCCAACTAGCGGGAGGTTCTCCTACGAGCAGTACTTC | CASSPTSGRFSYEQYF
- | TRBJ1-3 | TRBV23-1 | - | TGCGCCAGCAGTCCTCAGGGGATGGTTGGAAACACCATATATTTT | CASSPQGMVGNTIYF
- | TRBJ2-4 | TRBV19 | - | TGTGCCAGTAGTACGCCAGGGGTAAACATTCAGTACTTC | CASSTPGVNIQYF
few | TRBJ1-4 | TRBV7-9 | - | TGTGCCAGCAGCTTGGGCGGGCCGTGGACTAATGAAAAACTGTTTTTT | CASSLGGPWTNEKLFF
once | TRBJ1-6 | TRBV6-5 | - | TGTGCCAGCAGTTACAGTCAGGGAAATTCACCCCTCCACTTT | CASSYSQGNSPLHF
- | TRBJ1-2 | TRBV10-2 | - | TGCGCCAGCAGTGATACGGGAGAAGTACGCTATGGCTACACCTTC | CASSDTGEVRYGYTF
- | TRBJ1-2 | TRBV9 | - | TGTGCCAGCAGCGTGGCCTCGGGGCTGAACTATGGCTACACCTTC | CASSVASGLNYGYTF
- | TRBJ2-7 | TRBV6-5 | TRBD1 | TGTGCCAGTAACCACGGGACAGGGTTGGGCGAGCAGTACTTC | CASNHGTGLGEQYF
- | TRBJ2-1 | TRBV5-1 | TRBD1 | TGCGCCAGCAACCGGGACAGGGGGCTCCTGAGCTCCTACAATGAGCAGTTCTTC | CASNRDRGLLSSYNEQFF
- | TRBJ2-3 | TRBV7-8 | TRBD1 | TGTGCCAGCAGCTTAGTCGGTAGGAGCGGACAGGTTAACACAGATACGCAGTATTTT | CASSLVGRSGQVNTDTQYF
- | TRBJ1-1 | TRBV19 | - | TGTGCCAGTAGTATTATGGACAGAAGTACTGAAGCTTTCTTT | CASSIMDRSTEAFF
- | TRBJ1-1 | TRBV10-3 | - | TGTGCCATCACGGAACAGGGGAACACTGAAGCTTTCTTT | CAITEQGNTEAFF
- | TRBJ2-1 | TRBV7-8 | - | TGTGCCAGCAGCTTAGCCTCGTACAATGAGCAGTTCTTC | CASSLASYNEQFF
- | TRBJ2-5 | TRBV27 | - | TGTGCCAGCGCATCTAGGAGGGGGGAACGAGAGACCCAGTACTTC | CASASRRGERETQYF
- | TRBJ1-5 | TRBV30 | - | TGTGCCTGGAGTGTTTCGGGAGATCAGCCCCAGCATTTT | CAWSVSGDQPQHF
- | TRBJ1-5 | TRBV27 | - | TGTGCCAGCAGTCCATATAGCAATCAGCCCCAGCATTTT | CASSPYSNQPQHF
- | TRBJ2-2 | TRBV14 | - | TGTGCCAGCAAAGCAGCCTATAACACCGGGGAGCTGTTTTTT | CASKAAYNTGELFF
- | TRBJ2-1 | TRBV9 | TRBD2 | TGTGCCAGCAGCCCGGGGGTAGCGGGAGCCAATGAGCAGTTCTTC | CASSPGVAGANEQFF
- | TRBJ2-5 | TRBV11-2 | - | TGTGCCAGCAGCCGGGACCAAGAGACCCAGTACTTC | CASSRDQETQYF
few | TRBJ2-1 | TRBV2 | TRBD2 | TGTGCCAGCACAATTCTAGCGGGAGGGGCCTACAATGAGCAGTTCTTC | CASTILAGGAYNEQFF
- | TRBJ2-7 | TRBV29-1 | - | TGCAGCGTCGAAGAGATAGGGGGTAATAAAGACGAGCAGTACTTC | CSVEEIGGNKDEQYF
few | TRBJ1-2 | TRBV20-1 | - | TGCAGTTCCACGGACAGCCATGGCTACACCTTC | CSSTDSHGYTF
- | TRBJ2-3 | TRBV27 | - | TGTGCCAGCAGTTTATCGATGGGGGGAGATACGCAGTATTTT | CASSLSMGGDTQYF
- | TRBJ2-7 | TRBV28 | - | TGTGCCAGCAGTCGCCTGGTTGGCCTACCTATCCACGAGCAGTACTTC | CASSRLVGLPIHEQYF
- | TRBJ2-3 | TRBV13 | TRBD2 | TGTGCCAGCAGCTCGGGACTAGCGGGCGCACATACGCAGTATTTT | CASSSGLAGAHTQYF